This T cell receptor (beta chain) was captured in a study of T cell repertoires in cytomegalovirus infection. Study background: Recently identified HLA-C-restricted CMV epitopes were used, and well-studied HLA-B-restricted CMV epitopes were used as well. Signatures in public TCR beta sequences pointed to both CMV infection and matching HLA type. Study-wide results and limits: Clonotypes of TCR beta that were HLA-C-restricted and CMV-specific dominated the ex vivo response.

As for this clonotype: Its antigen is unidentified.

The germline V and J ends were trimmed by 6 bases and 6 bases, with 14 bases remaining between them. The CDR3 loop spans 13 amino acids. Germline V gene lookup returns CDR1 MNHEY and CDR2 SMNVEV (reference sequence). One entry per CDR3 protein, called by TCRdb with MiXCR from the reads. The table has some 560,000 distinct CDR3 sequences, around two fifths seen once; the top ten hold 48%. This material consisted of cultured PBMCs, taken from culture after CMV antigen stimulation. The sequence was obtained from a human donor in good health (CMV status not recorded). Some clones in this sample may be carry-over from other donors' samples. This chain uses TRBV27 with TRBJ1-2, with a tentative D call TRBD1 (5 bases). The CDR3 sequence is CASRSTGWDGYTF. CDR3 in DNA: TGTGCCAGCAGGTCAACAGGATGGGATGGCTACACCTTC.